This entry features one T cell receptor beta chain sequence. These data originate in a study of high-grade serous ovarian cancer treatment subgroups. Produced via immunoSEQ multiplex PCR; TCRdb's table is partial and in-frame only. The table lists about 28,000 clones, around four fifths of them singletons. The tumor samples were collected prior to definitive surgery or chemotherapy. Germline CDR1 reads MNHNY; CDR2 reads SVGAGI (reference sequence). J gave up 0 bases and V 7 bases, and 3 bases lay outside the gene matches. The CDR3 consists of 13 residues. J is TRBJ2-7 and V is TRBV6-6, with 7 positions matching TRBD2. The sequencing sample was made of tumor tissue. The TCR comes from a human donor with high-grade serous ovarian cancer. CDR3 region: CASTSGNSYEQYF. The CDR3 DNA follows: TGTGCCAGCACGAGCGGGAACTCCTACGAGCAGTACTTC.